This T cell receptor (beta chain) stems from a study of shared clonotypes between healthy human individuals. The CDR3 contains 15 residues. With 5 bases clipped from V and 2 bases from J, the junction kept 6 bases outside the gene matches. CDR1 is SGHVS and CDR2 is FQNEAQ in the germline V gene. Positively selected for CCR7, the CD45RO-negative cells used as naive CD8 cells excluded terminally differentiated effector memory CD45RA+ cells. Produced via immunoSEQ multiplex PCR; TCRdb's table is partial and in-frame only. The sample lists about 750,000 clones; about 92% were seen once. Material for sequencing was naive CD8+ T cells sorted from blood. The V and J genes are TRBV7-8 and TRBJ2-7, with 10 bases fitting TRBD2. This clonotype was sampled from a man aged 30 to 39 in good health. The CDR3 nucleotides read TGTGCCAGCAGCCCGGCTAGCGGGAGTCCCTACGAGCAGTACTTC. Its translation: CASSPASGSPYEQYF.